The rows below give T cell receptor beta chains drawn from one sample of a study of blood T cell repertoires in COVID-19. Repertoires were generated with immunoSEQ multiplex PCR, while TCRdb's copy carries only in-frame clones and drops some. The sample consists of under 200,000 clones, around 82% of them appearing once. The sample taken for sequencing was PBMCs or T cells enriched from blood (not recorded which). These receptors came from an older woman with acute COVID-19. Each CDR3 is given with its conserved first and last residue.

cdr3_aa v_call
CASSFRTGQNSPLHF TRBV7-2
CASSVGGRGPDTQYF TRBV6-5
CAWKHRGAIGDYNEQFF TRBV30
CASSQDINAGGAGGYTF TRBV4-3
CASSGQGGRTEAFF TRBV19
CASSDTPRPGELFF TRBV10-1
CASSLGILDRGEKLFF TRBV7-2
CASSPYFDSNTEAFF TRBV19
CATNRGADEQFF TRBV12-3/TRBV12-4
CASSSQTSGLDEQFF TRBV5-1
CSATDLDRGRFQPQHF TRBV20-1
CASSYVGLSSTDTQYF TRBV6-5
CASSYRSAGNSPLHF TRBV6-5
CASSLEGPQSSYEQYF TRBV11-2
CSASDRGDAFF TRBV20-1
CASSSPFDRVCGYTF TRBV21-1
CASSPGRSGEKLFF TRBV4-1
CASSSLRGRANNNEQFF TRBV7-9
CASQGEGTEAFF TRBV27
CASRTRNTEAFF TRBV12-3/TRBV12-4
CASSGPVQGVNYGYTF TRBV9
CASSQLAQQGRGNTEAFF TRBV19
CASPIAGGPLGNEQFF TRBV7-9
CASSAQSGANVLTF TRBV14
CASTSAGAYGYTF TRBV6-5
CASSVLGQGILSYNEQFF TRBV7-9
CASSSGGRVNTEAFF TRBV5-4
CASSQTGGWNYGYTF TRBV4-3
CASSPASRTGSNQPQHF TRBV18
CASSQVVGAANYGYTF TRBV14
CASSQDRTGTFRF TRBV4-2
CASSRTGVWYNEQFF TRBV4-3
CASSRGVAYEQYF TRBV14
CASSSRRTGSLEAFF TRBV6-5
CASSAGDAGNEQFF TRBV19
CASSYETGRETQYF TRBV6-2/TRBV6-3
CASSQGGAGGSYEQYF TRBV4-2
CASSLMGPDGYTF TRBV7-2
CASSSGLYNNEQFF TRBV5-4
CASSLGRRNTEAFF TRBV11-2
CASSLSVKDTQYF TRBV7-2
CASRTGTSGWEQYF TRBV10-2
CASNSGSEFDEQFF TRBV5-1
CASSKSRGYGTEAFF TRBV27
CSVEEYRGTNEKLFF TRBV29-1
CASSLQTRGTEAFF TRBV7-2
CASSQDRGEGKGNQPQHF TRBV4-3
CASSADGGPYGYTF TRBV9
CASSLDRQGNYEQYF TRBV27
CASSLSGQGANEQFF TRBV10-1
CASSTGQGIDYGYTF TRBV28